These 15 T cell receptor beta chains share one sample of origin, sequenced in a study of neoadjuvant anti-PD-1 for oral cavity cancer. Data came from immunoSEQ multiplex PCR; TCRdb stores just in-frame clones and leaves some out. The repertoire has around 62,000 clones, approximately 79% of them found once; the top ten carry just over 2.5%. The sequencing used PBMCs, collected before nivolumab (anti-PD-1) treatment. The receptor set was obtained from a person between 35 and 79 years old with oral cavity squamous cell carcinoma.

The DNA for the CDR3 is TGCGCCAGCAGCTTGGTCACAGATACGCAGTATTTT. Its protein is CASSLVTDTQYF. The chain links TRBV5-1 to TRBJ2-3; D call uncertain. Deletions cut 0 bases from V and 2 bases from J, with 1 base between. The CDR3 is made up of 12 amino acids. From germline, CDR1 is SGHRS and CDR2 YFSETQ.

V gene TRBV5-1 combines with J gene TRBJ1-2; D is undetermined. Germline values: CDR1 SGHRS, CDR2 YFSETQ. Between the trimmed V and J ends, which lost 2 bases and 4 bases, there was a span of 9 bases. This CDR3 region has 13 residues. The CDR3 loop reads CASSLSVIYGYTF. The CDR3 region has the DNA TGCGCCAGCAGCTTATCCGTTATCTATGGCTACACCTTC.

The chain employs TRBV5-1 and TRBJ1-1; 9 bases line up with TRBD1. V lost 4 bases to trimming and J lost 0 bases; unmatched junction nucleotides: 13. This CDR3 has 18 amino acids. Germline CDR1 is SGHRS and CDR2 is YFSETQ. In DNA form, the CDR3 reads TGCGCCAGCAGCCTTAACTTAATCCGGGACAGGGTGAACACTGAAGCTTTCTTT. This encodes CASSLNLIRDRVNTEAFF. The complete variable domain, with remaining parts taken from reference TRBV5-1 and TRBJ1-1, reads KAGVTQTPRYLIKTRGQQVTLSCSPISGHRSVSWYQQTPGQGLQFLFEYFSETQRNKGNFPGRFSGRQFSNSRSEMNVSTLELGDSALYLCASSLNLIRDRVNTEAFFGQGTRLTVV.

J is TRBJ2-2 and V is TRBV5-1; 8 nucleotides match TRBD1. The CDR3 spans 16 residues. The V and J ends lost 1 base and 5 bases, in that order; junction bases with no gene match: 7. Germline assignment: CDR1 SGHRS and CDR2 YFSETQ. CDR3 bases: TGCGCCAGCAGCTTGAAGGGACAGGATCTGACCGGGGAGCTGTTTTTT. It encodes CASSLKGQDLTGELFF.

This chain's CDR3 is CASSDFGGGASYEQYF. In DNA, the CDR3 is TGTGCCAGCAGTGATTTCGGAGGGGGGGCATCCTACGAGCAGTACTTC. The chain joins TRBV2 to TRBJ2-7; D possibly corresponds to TRBD2 (7 bases). Germline loops: CDR1 SNHLY, CDR2 FYNNEI. The CDR3 covers 16 residues. V lost 3 bases and J 1 base, leaving 16 bases between the germline ends.

The genes are TRBV12-5 and TRBJ2-3; no definite D call. CDR1 LGHNT and CDR2 FRNRAP come from the germline V gene. CDR3 length: 11 residues. Trimming cost V 7 bases and J 2 bases, with 4 bases left between them. CDR3 nucleotides: TGTGCTAGTGCCTTCACAGATACGCAGTATTTT. This codes for CASAFTDTQYF.

J is TRBJ2-7 and V is TRBV6-6; D ambiguous. The CDR3 sequence is 11 residues long. Germline V gene data show CDR1 as MNHNY and CDR2 as SVGAGI (reference sequence). V was shortened by 4 bases and J by 0 bases, with 1 base between the two germline ends. The DNA of the CDR3 is TGTGCCAGCAGTTTCTCCTACGAGCAGTACTTC. This sequence encodes CASSFSYEQYF.

This clone has just one count. The gene calls are TRBV29-1 and TRBJ2-3; 14 positions agree with TRBD2. This CDR3 is built from 16 residues. V dropped 3 bases and J dropped 2; count of bases not matched to a gene: 4. Per the germline V gene, CDR1 is SQVTM and CDR2 is ANQGSEA. CDR3 region: CSVEGLAGVLTDTQYF. In nucleotides, the CDR3 is TGCAGCGTTGAGGGACTAGCGGGAGTGCTCACAGATACGCAGTATTTT.

The rearrangement links TRBV5-1 to TRBJ2-3; D gene unclear. The V gene's germline CDR1 is SGHRS and CDR2 YFSETQ. The CDR3 spans 11 residues. The V gene lost 4 bases and the J gene lost 7 bases, with 7 bases spanning the gap. The CDR3 loop is CASSIMYTQYF. In nucleotides, the CDR3 is TGCGCCAGCAGCATTATGTATACGCAGTATTTT.

The gene calls are TRBV6-1 and TRBJ1-2, with 10 bases lining up with TRBD1. CDR1 is MNHNS and CDR2 is SASEGT in the germline V gene. With V trimmed by 1 base and J by 7 bases, 12 bases remained unmatched. The CDR3 runs 17 residues. The CDR3 region has the DNA TGTGCCAGCAGTGAAGGCTCCGGGACAGGGGTTCGTGCTGGCTACACCTTC. Amino acids: CASSEGSGTGVRAGYTF.

This clone was seen more than once but under ten times. V and J are TRBV5-1 and TRBJ1-5; 8 nucleotides match TRBD1. Germline assignment: CDR1 SGHRS and CDR2 YFSETQ. The CDR3 totals 17 residues. J lost 7 bases, V lost 1 base, and 13 bases had no gene match. In DNA form, the CDR3 reads TGCGCCAGCAGCTTGTATCCCGGGACAGGTGGTCGGCAGCCCCAGCATTTT. Translating it yields CASSLYPGTGGRQPQHF.

The rearrangement joins TRBV4-1 to TRBJ1-2; TRBD1 might be the D (5 bases). This CDR3 spans 15 amino acids. V lost 4 bases and J 4 bases, leaving 16 bases between the germline ends. Germline CDR1 is MGHRA and CDR2 is YSYEKL. The CDR3 spells CASSRLGRAVYGYTF. The CDR3 coding sequence is TGCGCCAGCAGCCGGCTGGGCAGGGCAGTCTATGGCTACACCTTC.

The V and J genes are TRBV18 and TRBJ1-6; D is uncertain. The CDR3 sequence is 14 residues long. Germline CDR1 is KGHSH and CDR2 is LQKENI. Trimming cost V 2 bases and J 7 bases, with 9 bases left between them. CDR3 in amino acids: CASSPEEPNSPLHF. The CDR3, as DNA: TGTGCCAGCTCACCAGAGGAACCCAATTCACCCCTCCACTTT.

This clone was picked up one time. The V and J genes are TRBV19 and TRBJ2-2, with TRBD2 matching over 7 bases. CDR1 is LNHDA and CDR2 is SQIVND in the germline V gene (reference sequence). The CDR3 loop spans 15 amino acids. V shed 5 bases and J 6 bases; nucleotides not matched to a gene: 9. The CDR3 loop reads CASSRTSSGAGELFF. CDR3 DNA: TGTGCCAGTAGTCGAACCTCTAGCGGAGCCGGGGAGCTGTTTTTT.

This clone came up a few times. The rearrangement links TRBV19 to TRBJ2-1; 8 positions agree with TRBD1. Germline values: CDR1 LNHDA, CDR2 SQIVND (reference sequence). With 7 bases clipped from V and 6 bases from J, the junction kept 8 bases outside the gene matches. The length of the CDR3 is 14 residues. The CDR3 is CASTTLGQGNEQFF. CDR3 bases: TGTGCCAGTACCACCCTCGGACAGGGCAATGAGCAGTTCTTC.